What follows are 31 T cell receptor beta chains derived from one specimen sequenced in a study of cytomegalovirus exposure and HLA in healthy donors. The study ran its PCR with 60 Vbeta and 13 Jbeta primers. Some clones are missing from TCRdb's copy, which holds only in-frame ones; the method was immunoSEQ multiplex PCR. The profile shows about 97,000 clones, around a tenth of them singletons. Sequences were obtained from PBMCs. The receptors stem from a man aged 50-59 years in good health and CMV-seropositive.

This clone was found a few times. CDR3 amino acids: CSFRERTGELFF. In DNA form, the CDR3 reads TGCAGCTTTCGTGAGCGCACCGGGGAGCTGTTTTTT. The chain employs TRBV29-1 and TRBJ2-2; D is ambiguous. The CDR3 sequence is 12 residues long. In germline, CDR1 is SQVTM, CDR2 ANQGSEA. V was pared by 8 bases and J by 4 bases, with 11 bases between.

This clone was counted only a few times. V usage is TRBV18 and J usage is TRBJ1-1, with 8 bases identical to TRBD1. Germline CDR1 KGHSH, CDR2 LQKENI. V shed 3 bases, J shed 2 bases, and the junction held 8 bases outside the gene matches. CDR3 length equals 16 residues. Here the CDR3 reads CASSPAAGGSNTEAFF. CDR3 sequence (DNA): TGTGCCAGCTCACCCGCTGCAGGGGGCTCCAACACTGAAGCTTTCTTT.

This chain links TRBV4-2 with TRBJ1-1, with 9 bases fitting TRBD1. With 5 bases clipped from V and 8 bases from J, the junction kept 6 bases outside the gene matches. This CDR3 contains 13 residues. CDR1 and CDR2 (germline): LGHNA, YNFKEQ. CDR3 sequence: CASSERQGVEAFF. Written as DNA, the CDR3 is TGTGCCAGCAGCGAACGACAGGGGGTAGAAGCTTTCTTT.

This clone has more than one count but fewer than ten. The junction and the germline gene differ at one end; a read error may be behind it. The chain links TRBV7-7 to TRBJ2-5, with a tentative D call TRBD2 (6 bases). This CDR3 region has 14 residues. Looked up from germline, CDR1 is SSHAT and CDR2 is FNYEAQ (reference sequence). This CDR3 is CASSSYAGWETQYF. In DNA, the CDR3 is TGTGCTAGCAGCTCTTACGCGGGGTGGGAGACCCAGTACTTC.

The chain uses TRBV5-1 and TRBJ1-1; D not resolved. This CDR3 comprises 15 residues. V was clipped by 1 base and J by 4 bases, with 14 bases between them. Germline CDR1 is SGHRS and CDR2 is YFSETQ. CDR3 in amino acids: CASSLILDGGTEAFF. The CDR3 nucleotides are TGCGCCAGCAGCTTGATCCTCGACGGCGGCACTGAAGCTTTCTTT.

In nucleotides, the CDR3 is TGTGCCAGCAGCGTAGACCCTCCAGGGACTGGAAACACCATATATTTT. It translates to CASSVDPPGTGNTIYF. The V gene is TRBV9, the J gene TRBJ1-3; possibly TRBD1 for D (5 bases). The CDR3 runs to 16 residues. Looked up from germline, CDR1 is SGDLS and CDR2 is YYNGEE. Trimming took 0 bases from V and 2 from J, leaving 12 bases between them.

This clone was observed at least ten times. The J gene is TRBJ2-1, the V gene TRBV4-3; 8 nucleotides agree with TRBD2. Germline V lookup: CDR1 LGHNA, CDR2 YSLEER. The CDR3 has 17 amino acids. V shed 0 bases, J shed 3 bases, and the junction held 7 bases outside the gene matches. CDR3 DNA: TGCGCCAGCAGCCAAGATCAGACTAGCGTTAGCTACAATGAGCAGTTCTTC. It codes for CASSQDQTSVSYNEQFF.

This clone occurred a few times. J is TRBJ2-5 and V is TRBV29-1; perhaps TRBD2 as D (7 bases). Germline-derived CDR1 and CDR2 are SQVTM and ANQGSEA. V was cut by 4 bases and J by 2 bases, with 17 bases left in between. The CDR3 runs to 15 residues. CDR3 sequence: CSVVNIGGLQETQYF. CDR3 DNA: TGCAGCGTTGTCAATATCGGGGGGCTTCAAGAGACCCAGTACTTC.

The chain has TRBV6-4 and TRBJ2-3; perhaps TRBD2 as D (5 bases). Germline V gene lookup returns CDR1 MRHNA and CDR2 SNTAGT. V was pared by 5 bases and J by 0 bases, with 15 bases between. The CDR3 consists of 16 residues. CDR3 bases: TGTGCCAGCAGTCAAACGGGGTCCTCTAGCACAGATACGCAGTATTTT. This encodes CASSQTGSSSTDTQYF.

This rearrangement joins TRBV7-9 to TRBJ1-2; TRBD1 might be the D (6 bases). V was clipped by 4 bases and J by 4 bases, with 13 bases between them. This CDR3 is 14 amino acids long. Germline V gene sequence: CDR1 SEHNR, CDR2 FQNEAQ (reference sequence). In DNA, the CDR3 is TGTGCCAGCAGCTCCCAGGACAGACTCTATGGCTACACCTTC. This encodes CASSSQDRLYGYTF.

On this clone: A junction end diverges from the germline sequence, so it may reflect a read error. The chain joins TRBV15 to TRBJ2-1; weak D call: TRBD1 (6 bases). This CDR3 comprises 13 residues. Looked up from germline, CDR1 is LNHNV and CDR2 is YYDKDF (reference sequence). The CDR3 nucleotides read TGTGCCACCAGCAGCCGGGACACGGAGAAAATGGTCTTC. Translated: CATSSRDTEKMVF. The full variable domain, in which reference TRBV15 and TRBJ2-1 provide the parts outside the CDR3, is DAMVIQNPRYQVTQFGKPVTLSCSQTLNHNVMYWYQQKSSQAPKLLFHYYDKDFNNEADTPDNFQSRRPNTSFCFLDIRSPGLGDTAMYLCATSSRDTEKMVFGPGTRLTVL.

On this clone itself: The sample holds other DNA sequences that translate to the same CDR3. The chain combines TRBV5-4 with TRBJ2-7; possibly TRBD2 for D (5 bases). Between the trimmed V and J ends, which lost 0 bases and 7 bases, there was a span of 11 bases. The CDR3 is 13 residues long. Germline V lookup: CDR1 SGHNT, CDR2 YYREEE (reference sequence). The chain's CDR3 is CASSLVPAEEQYF. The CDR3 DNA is TGTGCCAGCAGCTTGGTGCCAGCGGAAGAGCAGTACTTC. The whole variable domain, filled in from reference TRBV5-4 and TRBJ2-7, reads ETGVTQSPTHLIKTRGQQVTLRCSSQSGHNTVSWYQQALGQGPQFIFQYYREEENGRGNFPPRFSGLQFPNYSSELNVNALELDDSALYLCASSLVPAEEQYFGPGTRLTVT.

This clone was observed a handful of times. CDR3 amino acids: CASSPGFGTGNRNTIYF. CDR3 in DNA: TGTGCCAGCAGTCCAGGGTTCGGGACAGGGAATCGAAACACCATATATTTT. V gene TRBV27 combines with J gene TRBJ1-3; 9 bases line up with TRBD1. The length of the CDR3 is 17 residues. V lost 5 bases, J lost 5 bases, and 13 bases stayed unmatched. Germline V gene data show CDR1 as MNHEY and CDR2 as SMNVEV (reference sequence).

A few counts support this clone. The CDR3 here is CASGTGQNYEQYF. For the CDR3, the DNA is TGTGCCAGCGGGACGGGACAGAACTACGAGCAGTACTTC. This chain connects TRBV27 to TRBJ2-7; 7 nucleotides agree with TRBD1. The CDR3 covers 13 residues. The V gene's germline CDR1 is MNHEY and CDR2 SMNVEV (reference sequence). V shed 8 bases and J 3 bases; nucleotides not matched to a gene: 7.

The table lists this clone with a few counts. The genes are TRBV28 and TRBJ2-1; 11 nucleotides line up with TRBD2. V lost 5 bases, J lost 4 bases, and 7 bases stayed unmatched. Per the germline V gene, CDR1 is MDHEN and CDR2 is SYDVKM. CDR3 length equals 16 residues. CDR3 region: CASSENLAGGYNEQFF. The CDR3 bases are TGTGCCAGCAGTGAGAACTTAGCGGGAGGGTACAATGAGCAGTTCTTC.

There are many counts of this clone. As DNA, the CDR3 is TGTGCCAGCAGCTTGACGGTTAACACTGAAGCTTTCTTT. It yields the protein CASSLTVNTEAFF. This sequence joins TRBV5-6 and TRBJ1-1; D unresolved. This CDR3 region has 13 residues. Germline CDR1 SGHDT, CDR2 YYEEEE. Trimming left V 1 base short and J 2 bases short, with 6 bases between.

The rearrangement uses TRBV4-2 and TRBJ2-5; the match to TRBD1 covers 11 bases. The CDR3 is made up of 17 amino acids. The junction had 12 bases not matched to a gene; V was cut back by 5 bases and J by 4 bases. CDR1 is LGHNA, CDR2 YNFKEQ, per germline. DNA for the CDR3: TGTGCCAGCAGCTTAGGCCGGGACAGGGGGGTTGGAGAGACCCAGTACTTC. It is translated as CASSLGRDRGVGETQYF.

CDR3 residues: CASSQGTRLYEQYF. In DNA, the CDR3 is TGTGCCAGCAGTCAGGGGACTAGACTCTACGAGCAGTACTTC. V and J are TRBV28 and TRBJ2-7; 8 bases line up with TRBD2. The CDR3 consists of 14 residues. The germline V gene encodes CDR1 MDHEN and CDR2 SYDVKM. V shed 5 bases, J shed 3 bases, and the junction held 6 bases outside the gene matches.

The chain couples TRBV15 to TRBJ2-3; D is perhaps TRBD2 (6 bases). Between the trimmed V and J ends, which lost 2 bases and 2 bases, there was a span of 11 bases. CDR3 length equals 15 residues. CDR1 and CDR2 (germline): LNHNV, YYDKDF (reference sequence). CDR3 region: CATSRLATNTDTQYF. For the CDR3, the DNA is TGTGCCACCAGCAGACTAGCGACCAACACAGATACGCAGTATTTT. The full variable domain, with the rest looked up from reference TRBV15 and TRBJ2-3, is DAMVIQNPRYQVTQFGKPVTLSCSQTLNHNVMYWYQQKSSQAPKLLFHYYDKDFNNEADTPDNFQSRRPNTSFCFLDIRSPGLGDTAMYLCATSRLATNTDTQYFGPGTRLTVL.

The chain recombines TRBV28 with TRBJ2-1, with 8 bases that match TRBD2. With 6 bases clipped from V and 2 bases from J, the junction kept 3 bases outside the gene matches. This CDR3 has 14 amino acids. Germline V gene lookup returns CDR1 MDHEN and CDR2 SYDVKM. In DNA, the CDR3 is TGTGCCAGCAGATATAGCGGGGCCTACAATGAGCAGTTCTTC. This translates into CASRYSGAYNEQFF.

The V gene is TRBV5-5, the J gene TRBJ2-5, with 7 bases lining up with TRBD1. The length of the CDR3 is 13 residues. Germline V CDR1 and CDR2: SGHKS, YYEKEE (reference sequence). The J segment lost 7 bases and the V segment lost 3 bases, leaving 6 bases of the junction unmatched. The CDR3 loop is CASSSNRGGTQYF. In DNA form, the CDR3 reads TGTGCCAGCAGCTCAAACAGGGGTGGGACCCAGTACTTC.

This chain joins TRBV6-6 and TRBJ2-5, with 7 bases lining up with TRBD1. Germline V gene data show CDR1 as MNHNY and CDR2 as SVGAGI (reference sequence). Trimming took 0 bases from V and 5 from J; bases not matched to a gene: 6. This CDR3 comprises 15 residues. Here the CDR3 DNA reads TGTGCCAGCAGTTACTCGAAGGGGGCTAGGGAGACCCAGTACTTC. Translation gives CASSYSKGARETQYF.

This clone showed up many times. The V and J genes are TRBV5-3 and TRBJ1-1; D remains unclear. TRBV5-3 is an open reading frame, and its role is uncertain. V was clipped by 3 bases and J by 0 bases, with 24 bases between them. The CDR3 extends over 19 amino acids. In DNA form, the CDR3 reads TGTGCCAGAAGCTCGCCTACGAGACTCAGAAATTCACTGAACACTGAAGCTTTCTTT. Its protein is CARSSPTRLRNSLNTEAFF.

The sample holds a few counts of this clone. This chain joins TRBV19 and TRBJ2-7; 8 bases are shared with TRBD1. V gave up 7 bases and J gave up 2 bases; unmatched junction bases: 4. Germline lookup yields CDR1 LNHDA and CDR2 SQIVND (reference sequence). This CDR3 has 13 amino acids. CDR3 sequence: CASKRQGPYEQYF. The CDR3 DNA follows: TGTGCCAGTAAAAGACAGGGGCCCTACGAGCAGTACTTC.

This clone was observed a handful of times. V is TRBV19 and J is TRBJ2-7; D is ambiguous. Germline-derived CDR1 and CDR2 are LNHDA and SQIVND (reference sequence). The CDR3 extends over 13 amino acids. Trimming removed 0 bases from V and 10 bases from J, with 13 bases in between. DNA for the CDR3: TGTGCCAGTAGTATAGATCTGCAGGTACCTCAGTACTTC. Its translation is CASSIDLQVPQYF.

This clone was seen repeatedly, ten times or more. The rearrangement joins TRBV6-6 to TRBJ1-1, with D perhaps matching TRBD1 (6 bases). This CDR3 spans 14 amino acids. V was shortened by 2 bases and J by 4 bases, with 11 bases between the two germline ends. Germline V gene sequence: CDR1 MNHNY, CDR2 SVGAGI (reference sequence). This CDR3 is CASSYGQKSTEAFF. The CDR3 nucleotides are TGTGCCAGCAGTTACGGACAGAAATCCACTGAAGCTTTCTTT.

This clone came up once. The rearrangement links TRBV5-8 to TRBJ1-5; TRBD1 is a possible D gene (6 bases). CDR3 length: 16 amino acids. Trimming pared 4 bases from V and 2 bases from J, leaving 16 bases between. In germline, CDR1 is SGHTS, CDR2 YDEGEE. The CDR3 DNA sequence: TGTGCCAGCAGCCTTCGTGGACAGAACCGCAATCAGCCCCAGCATTTT. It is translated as CASSLRGQNRNQPQHF.

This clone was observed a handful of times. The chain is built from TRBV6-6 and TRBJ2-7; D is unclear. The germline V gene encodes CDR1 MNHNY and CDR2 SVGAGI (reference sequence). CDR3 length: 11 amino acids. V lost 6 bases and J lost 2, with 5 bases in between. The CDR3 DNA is TGTGCCAGCAGGTCCGCCTACGAGCAGTACTTC. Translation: CASRSAYEQYF.

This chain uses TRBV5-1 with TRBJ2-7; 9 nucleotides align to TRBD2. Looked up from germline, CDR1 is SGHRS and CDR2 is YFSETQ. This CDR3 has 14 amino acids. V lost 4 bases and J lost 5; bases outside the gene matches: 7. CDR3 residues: CASSKTAGGDEQYF. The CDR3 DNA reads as TGCGCCAGCAGCAAAACAGCGGGAGGAGACGAGCAGTACTTC.

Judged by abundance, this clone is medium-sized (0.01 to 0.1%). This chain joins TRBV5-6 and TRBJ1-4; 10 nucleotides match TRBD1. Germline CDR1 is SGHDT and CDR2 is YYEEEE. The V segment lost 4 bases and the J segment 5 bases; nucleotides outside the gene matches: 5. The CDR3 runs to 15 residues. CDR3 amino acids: CASSGGDRGNEKLFF. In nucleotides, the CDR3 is TGTGCCAGCAGCGGGGGGGACAGGGGAAATGAAAAACTGTTTTTT.

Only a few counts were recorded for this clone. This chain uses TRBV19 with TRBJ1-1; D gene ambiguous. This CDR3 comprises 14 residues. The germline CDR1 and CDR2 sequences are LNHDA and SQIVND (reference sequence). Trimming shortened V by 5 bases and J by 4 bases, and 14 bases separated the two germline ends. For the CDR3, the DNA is TGTGCCAGTAGTCCGAGGACTGGGTTCACTGAAGCTTTCTTT. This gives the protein CASSPRTGFTEAFF.